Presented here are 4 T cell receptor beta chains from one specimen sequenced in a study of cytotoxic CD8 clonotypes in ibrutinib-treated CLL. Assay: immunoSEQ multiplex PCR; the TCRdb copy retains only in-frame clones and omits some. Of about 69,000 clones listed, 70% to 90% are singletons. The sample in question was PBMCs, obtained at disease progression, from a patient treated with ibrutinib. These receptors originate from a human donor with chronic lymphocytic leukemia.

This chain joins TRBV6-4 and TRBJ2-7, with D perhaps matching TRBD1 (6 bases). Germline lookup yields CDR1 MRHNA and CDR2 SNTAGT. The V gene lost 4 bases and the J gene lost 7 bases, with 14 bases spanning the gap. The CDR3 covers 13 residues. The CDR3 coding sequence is TGTGCCAGCAGTGCCCACAGGGATGGGGAGCAGTACTTC. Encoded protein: CASSAHRDGEQYF.

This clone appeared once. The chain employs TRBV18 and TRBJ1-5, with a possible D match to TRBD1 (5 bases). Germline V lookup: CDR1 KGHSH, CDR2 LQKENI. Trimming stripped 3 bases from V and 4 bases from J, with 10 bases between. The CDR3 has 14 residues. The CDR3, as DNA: TGTGCCAGCTCACCGACAGTACTTAATCAGCCCCAGCATTTT. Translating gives CASSPTVLNQPQHF.

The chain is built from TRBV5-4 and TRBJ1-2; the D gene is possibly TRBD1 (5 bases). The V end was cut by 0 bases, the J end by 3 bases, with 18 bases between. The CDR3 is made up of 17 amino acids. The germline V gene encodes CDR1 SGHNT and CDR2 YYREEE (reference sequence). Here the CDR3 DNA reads TGTGCCAGCAGCTTGGGTCTGGGCAGGCAAGGGGACTATGGCTACACCTTC. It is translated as CASSLGLGRQGDYGYTF.

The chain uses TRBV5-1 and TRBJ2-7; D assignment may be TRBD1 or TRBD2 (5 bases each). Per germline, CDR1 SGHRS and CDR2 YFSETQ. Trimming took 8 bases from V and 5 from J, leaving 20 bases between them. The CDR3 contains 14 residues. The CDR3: CASYSGTAQHEQYF. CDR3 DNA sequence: TGCGCCAGTTACTCCGGGACGGCGCAGCACGAGCAGTACTTC.